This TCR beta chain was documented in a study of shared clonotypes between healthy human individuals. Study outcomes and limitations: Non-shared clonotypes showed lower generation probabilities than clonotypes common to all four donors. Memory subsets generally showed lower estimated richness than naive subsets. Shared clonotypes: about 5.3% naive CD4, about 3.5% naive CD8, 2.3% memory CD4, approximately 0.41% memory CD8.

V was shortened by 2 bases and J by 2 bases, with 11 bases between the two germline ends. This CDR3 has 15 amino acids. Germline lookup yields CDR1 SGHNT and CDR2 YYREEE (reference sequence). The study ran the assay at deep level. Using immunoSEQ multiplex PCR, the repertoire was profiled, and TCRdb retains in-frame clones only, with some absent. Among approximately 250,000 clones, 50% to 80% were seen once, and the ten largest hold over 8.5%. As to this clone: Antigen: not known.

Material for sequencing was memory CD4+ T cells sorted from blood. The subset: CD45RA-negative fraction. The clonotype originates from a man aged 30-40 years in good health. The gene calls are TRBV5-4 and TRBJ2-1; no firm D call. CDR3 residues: CASSFWSTAYNEQFF. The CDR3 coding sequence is TGTGCCAGCAGCTTTTGGTCCACTGCCTACAATGAGCAGTTCTTC.